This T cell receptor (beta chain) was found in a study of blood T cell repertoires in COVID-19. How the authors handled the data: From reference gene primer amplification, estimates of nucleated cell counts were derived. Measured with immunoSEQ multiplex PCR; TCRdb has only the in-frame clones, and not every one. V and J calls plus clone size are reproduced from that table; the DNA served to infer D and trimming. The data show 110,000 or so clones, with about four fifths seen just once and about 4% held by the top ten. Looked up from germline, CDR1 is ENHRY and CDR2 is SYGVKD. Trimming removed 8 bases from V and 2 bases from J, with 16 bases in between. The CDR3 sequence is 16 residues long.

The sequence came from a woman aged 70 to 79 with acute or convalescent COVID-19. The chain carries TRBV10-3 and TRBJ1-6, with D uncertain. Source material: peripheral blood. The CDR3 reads CAISESIVTYNSPLHF. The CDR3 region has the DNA TGTGCCATCTCCGAGTCTATTGTAACCTATAATTCACCCCTCCACTTT.